The sequence of this TCR beta chain was determined in a study of type 1 and type 2 diabetes patients. Study as a whole: CD4+ or CD8+ T cells were positively selected from PBMCs with microbeads.

PCR was run on genomic DNA. A primer set of 30 forward and 13 reverse primers amplified the CDR3. TCRdb processed the multiplex PCR reads anew with MiXCR; each CDR3 protein has one entry. The table lists 250,000 or so distinct CDR3 sequences, approximately 50% of them singletons. The CDR3 is made up of 12 amino acids. Germline-derived CDR1 and CDR2 are MNHEY and SVGAGI. Trimming took 5 bases from V and 5 from J, leaving 9 bases between them. The clonotype was recovered from a man aged 18 to 35 with type 2 diabetes. The chain is built from TRBV6-5 and TRBJ1-2, with D unresolved. The sequencing sample was made of peripheral blood mononuclear cells (PBMCs). The CDR3 here is CASSNGRYGYTF. The CDR3 DNA follows: TGTGCCAGCAGTAACGGACGGTATGGCTACACCTTC.